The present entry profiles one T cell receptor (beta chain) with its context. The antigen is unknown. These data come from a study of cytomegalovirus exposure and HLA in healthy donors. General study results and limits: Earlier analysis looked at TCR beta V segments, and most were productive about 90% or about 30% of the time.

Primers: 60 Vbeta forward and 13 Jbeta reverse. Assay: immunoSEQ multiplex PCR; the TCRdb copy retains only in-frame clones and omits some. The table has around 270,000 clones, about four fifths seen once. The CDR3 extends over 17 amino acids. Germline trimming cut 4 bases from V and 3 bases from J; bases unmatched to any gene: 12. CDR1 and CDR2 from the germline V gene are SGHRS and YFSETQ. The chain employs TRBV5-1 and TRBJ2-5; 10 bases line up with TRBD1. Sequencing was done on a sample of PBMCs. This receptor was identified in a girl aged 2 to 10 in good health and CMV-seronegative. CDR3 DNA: TGCGCCAGCAGCCCGGGACAGGGGAGCCCTCAAAAAGAGACCCAGTACTTC. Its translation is CASSPGQGSPQKETQYF.